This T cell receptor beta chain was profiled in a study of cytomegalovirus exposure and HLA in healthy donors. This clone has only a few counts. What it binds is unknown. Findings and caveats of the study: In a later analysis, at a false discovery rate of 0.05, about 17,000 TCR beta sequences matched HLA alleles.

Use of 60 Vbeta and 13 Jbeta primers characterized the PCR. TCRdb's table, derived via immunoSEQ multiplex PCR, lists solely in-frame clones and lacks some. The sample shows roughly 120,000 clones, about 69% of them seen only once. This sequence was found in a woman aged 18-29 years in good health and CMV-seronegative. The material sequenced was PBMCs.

CDR3 residues: CASSVKAQGQYF. DNA for the CDR3: TGTGCCAGCAGTGTAAAAGCGCAGGGGCAGTACTTC. The chain couples TRBV6-1 to TRBJ2-7; possible D gene TRBD1, 5 bases. This CDR3 has 12 residues. The V gene's germline CDR1 is MNHNS and CDR2 SASEGT. V lost 4 bases and J lost 9, with 13 bases in between.